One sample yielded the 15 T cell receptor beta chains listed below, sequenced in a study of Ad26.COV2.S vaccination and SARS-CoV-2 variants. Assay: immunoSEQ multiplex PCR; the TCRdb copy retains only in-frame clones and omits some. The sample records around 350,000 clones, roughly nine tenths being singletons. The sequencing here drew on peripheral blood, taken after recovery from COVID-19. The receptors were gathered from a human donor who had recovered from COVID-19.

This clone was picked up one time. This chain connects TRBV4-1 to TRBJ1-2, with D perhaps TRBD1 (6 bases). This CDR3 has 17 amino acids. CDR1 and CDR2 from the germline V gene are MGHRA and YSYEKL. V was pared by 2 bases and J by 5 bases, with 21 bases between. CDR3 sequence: CASSQPSRTGTRYGYTF. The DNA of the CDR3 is TGCGCCAGCAGCCAACCCTCCCGGACCGGGACAAGATATGGCTACACCTTC.

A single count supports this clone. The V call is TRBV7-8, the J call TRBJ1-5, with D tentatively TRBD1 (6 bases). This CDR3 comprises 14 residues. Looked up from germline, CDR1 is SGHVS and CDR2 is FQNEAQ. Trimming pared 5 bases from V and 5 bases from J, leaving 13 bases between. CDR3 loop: CASSLNRVDQPQHF. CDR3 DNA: TGTGCCAGCAGCCTTAACAGGGTCGATCAGCCCCAGCATTTT.

The CDR3 sequence is CASSHGDSINNEQFF. CDR3 coding DNA: TGTGCCAGCAGCCATGGGGACTCTATCAACAATGAGCAGTTCTTC. The rearrangement joins TRBV3-1 (or the pseudogene TRBV3-2) to TRBJ2-1; D might be TRBD2 (6 bases). V gave up 3 bases and J gave up 5 bases, with 14 bases separating them. This CDR3 has 15 residues. Germline-derived CDR1 and CDR2 are LGHDT and YNNKEL (reference sequence).

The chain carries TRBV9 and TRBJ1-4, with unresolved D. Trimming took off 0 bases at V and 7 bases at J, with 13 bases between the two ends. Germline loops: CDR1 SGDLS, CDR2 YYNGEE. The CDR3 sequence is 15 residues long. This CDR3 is CASSVAGISGEKLFF. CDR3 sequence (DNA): TGTGCCAGCAGCGTAGCCGGTATAAGCGGTGAAAAACTGTTTTTT.

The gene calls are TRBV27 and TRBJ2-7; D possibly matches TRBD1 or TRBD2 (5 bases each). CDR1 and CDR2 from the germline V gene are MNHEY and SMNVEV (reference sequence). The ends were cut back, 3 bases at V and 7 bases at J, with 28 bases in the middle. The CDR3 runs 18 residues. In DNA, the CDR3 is TGTGCCAGCAGTTTCCGCAAATCGGCAGGGACGAGAGTTTGGGAGCAGTACTTC. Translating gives CASSFRKSAGTRVWEQYF.

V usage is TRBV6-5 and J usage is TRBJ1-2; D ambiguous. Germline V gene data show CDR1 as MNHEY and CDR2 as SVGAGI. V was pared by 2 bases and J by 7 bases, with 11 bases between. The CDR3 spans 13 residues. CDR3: CASSYEGLGGYTF. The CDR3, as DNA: TGTGCCAGCAGTTACGAGGGCCTGGGTGGCTACACCTTC.

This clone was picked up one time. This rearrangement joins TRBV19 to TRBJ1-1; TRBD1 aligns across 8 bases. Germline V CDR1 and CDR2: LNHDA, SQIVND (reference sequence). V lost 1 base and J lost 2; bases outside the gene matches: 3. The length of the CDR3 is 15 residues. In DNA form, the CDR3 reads TGTGCCAGTAGTATAGGAGACAGGGGTAACACTGAAGCTTTCTTT. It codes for CASSIGDRGNTEAFF. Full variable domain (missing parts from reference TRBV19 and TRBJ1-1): DGGITQSPKYLFRKEGQNVTLSCEQNLNHDAMYWYRQDPGQGLRLIYYSQIVNDFQKGDIAEGYSVSREKKESFPLTVTSAQKNPTAFYLCASSIGDRGNTEAFFGQGTRLTVV.

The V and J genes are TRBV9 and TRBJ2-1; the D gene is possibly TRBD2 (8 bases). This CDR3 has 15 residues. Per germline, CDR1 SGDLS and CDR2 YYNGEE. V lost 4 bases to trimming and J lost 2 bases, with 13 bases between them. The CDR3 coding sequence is TGTGCCAGCAGCATTAGCGGGACAGCCTACAATGAGCAGTTCTTC. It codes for CASSISGTAYNEQFF.

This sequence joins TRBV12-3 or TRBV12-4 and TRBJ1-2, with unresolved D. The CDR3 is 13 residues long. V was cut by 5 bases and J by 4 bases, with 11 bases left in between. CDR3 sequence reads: CASSPASSYGYTF. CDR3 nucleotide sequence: TGTGCCAGCAGTCCAGCCTCGAGCTATGGCTACACCTTC.

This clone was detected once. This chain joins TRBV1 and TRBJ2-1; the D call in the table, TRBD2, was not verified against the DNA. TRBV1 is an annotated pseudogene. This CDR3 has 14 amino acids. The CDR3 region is CTSSSARGSGEQFF. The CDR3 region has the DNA TGCACCAGCAGCTCCGCCCGGGGGAGCGGTGAGCAGTTCTTC.

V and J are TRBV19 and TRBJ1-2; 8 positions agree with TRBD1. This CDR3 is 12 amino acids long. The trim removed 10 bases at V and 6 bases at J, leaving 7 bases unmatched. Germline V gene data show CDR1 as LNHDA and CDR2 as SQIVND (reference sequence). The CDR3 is CATLDRGHGYTF. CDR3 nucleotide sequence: TGTGCCACCCTAGACAGGGGTCATGGCTACACCTTC.

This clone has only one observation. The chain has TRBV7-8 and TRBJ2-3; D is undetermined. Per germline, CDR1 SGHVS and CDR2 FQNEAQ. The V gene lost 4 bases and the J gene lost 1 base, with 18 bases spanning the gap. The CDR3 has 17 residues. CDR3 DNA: TGTGCCAGCAGCTCTCGTACGACCGCCGCACGCACAGATACGCAGTATTTT. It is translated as CASSSRTTAARTDTQYF.

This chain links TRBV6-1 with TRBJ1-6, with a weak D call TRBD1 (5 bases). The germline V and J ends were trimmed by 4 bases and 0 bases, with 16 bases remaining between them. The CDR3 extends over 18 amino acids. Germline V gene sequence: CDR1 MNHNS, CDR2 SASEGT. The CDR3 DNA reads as TGTGCCAGCAGTGGAGCCGGGACGGTGAGCTCCTATAATTCACCCCTCCACTTT. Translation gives CASSGAGTVSSYNSPLHF.

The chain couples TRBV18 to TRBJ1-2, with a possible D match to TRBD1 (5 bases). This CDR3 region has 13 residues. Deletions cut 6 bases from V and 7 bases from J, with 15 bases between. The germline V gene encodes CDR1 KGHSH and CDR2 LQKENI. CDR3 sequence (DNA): TGTGCCAGCTCCCTCGGCCCGGGGGGTGGCTACACCTTC. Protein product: CASSLGPGGGYTF.

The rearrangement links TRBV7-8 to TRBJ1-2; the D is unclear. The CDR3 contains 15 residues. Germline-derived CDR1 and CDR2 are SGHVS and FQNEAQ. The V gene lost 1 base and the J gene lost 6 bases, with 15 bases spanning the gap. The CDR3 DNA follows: TGTGCCAGCAGCTTAGGGTCACCAATTCGGGATGGCTACACCTTC. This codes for CASSLGSPIRDGYTF.